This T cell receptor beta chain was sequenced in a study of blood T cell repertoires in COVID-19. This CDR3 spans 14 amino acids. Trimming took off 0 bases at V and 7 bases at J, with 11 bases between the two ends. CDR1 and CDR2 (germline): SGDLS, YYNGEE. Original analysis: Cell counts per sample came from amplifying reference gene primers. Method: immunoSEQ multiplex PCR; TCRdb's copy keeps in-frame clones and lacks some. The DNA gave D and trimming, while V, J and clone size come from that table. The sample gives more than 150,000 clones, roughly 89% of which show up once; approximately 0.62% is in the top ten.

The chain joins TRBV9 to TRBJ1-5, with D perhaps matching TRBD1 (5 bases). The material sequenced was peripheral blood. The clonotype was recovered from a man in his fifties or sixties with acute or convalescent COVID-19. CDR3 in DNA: TGTGCCAGCAGCGTAGGGGCAGGGCTCCAGCCCCAGCATTTT. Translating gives CASSVGAGLQPQHF.